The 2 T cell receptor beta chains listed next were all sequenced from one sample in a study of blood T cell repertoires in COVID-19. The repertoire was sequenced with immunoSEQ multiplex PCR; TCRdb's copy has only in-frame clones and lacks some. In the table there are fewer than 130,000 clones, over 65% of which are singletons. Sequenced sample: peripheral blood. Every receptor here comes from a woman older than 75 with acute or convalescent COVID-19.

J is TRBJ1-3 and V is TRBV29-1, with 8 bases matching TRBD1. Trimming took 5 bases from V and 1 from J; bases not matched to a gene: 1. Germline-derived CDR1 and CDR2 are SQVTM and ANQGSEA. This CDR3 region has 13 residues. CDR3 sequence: CSVRTGSGNTIYF. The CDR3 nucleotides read TGCAGCGTTCGGACAGGGTCTGGAAACACCATATATTTT.

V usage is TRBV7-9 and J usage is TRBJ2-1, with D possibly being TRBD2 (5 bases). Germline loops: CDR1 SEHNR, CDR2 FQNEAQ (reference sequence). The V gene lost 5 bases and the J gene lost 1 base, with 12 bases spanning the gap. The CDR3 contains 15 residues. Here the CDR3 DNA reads TGTGCCAGCAGCCCCGCGGGTAGATCCTACAATGAGCAGTTCTTC. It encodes CASSPAGRSYNEQFF.